A selection of T cell receptor beta chains follows, all from one sample in a study of cytomegalovirus exposure and HLA in healthy donors. The repertoire was sequenced with immunoSEQ multiplex PCR; TCRdb's copy has only in-frame clones and lacks some. Of approximately 210,000 clones in the sample, around 75% were seen once. The sample taken for sequencing was PBMCs. Receptors were obtained from a male donor in good health and CMV-seropositive. Both conserved end residues are part of each CDR3. The D gene is left open where the match is weak. Only some rows state a clone size, as once, few, many or a class for expanded clones.

DNA	CDR3	V	D	J	size
TGTGCCAGTAGTCCCGGGGACAGAAACACAGATACGCAGTATTTT	CASSPGDRNTDTQYF	TRBV19	TRBD1	TRBJ2-3	-
TGCGCCAGCAGCCAAGACCCCAGGGCGTATGGCAACGTCCTGACTTTC	CASSQDPRAYGNVLTF	TRBV4-1	-	TRBJ2-6	-
TGTGCCAGCAGCCAAAGGCGTGCGGGTGGAAATCAAGAGACCCAGTACTTC	CASSQRRAGGNQETQYF	TRBV14	-	TRBJ2-5	-
TGTGCCAGCAGCCGCGGACAGGGCGATGGCTACACCTTC	CASSRGQGDGYTF	TRBV4-2	TRBD1	TRBJ1-2	-
TGTGCCAGCAAGTCGGGGGCGGGGGGCCGGGGCGAGCAGTACTTC	CASKSGAGGRGEQYF	TRBV6-5	TRBD2	TRBJ2-7	-
TGTGCCAGCAGCCCCTCAACGGGAGCGGGGGGCTACGAGCAGTACTTC	CASSPSTGAGGYEQYF	TRBV9	TRBD2	TRBJ2-7	-
TGTGCCAGCAGCTCCAGCGGGAGGGACGGGACCCAGTACTTC	CASSSSGRDGTQYF	TRBV7-2	TRBD2	TRBJ2-5	-
TGTGCCAGCAGCTTTAGCGGACTGCTATACGAGCAGTACTTC	CASSFSGLLYEQYF	TRBV6-6	-	TRBJ2-7	-
TGCGCCAGTCCGTCCAGGCGGGGGCCTACGTCGGGGTTCTTC	CASPSRRGPTSGFF	TRBV5-1	-	TRBJ2-1	-
TGTGCCAGTACCGGGACTAGCGGGAGGGTAGGGTACAATGAGCAGTTCTTC	CASTGTSGRVGYNEQFF	TRBV19	TRBD2	TRBJ2-1	few
TGTGCCAGCAGCTTATACCCGGGACAGTCTTTTGAAGGGTTTTTT	CASSLYPGQSFEGFF	TRBV5-6	TRBD1	TRBJ1-4	-
TGTGCCAGCAGAGTAGGCCAGGGGGCGAGCACCGGGGAGCTGTTTTTT	CASRVGQGASTGELFF	TRBV7-8	TRBD1	TRBJ2-2	-
TGCAGCGTTGTGCCGGGACAGGGGCTCTACGAGCAGTACTTC	CSVVPGQGLYEQYF	TRBV29-1	TRBD1	TRBJ2-7	-
TGTGCCAGCAGCTTATACGCGAGCGCCTACGAGCAGTACTTC	CASSLYASAYEQYF	TRBV7-2	-	TRBJ2-7	-
TGTGCCAGCAGACCCCCGGGACTTGGGGGGTTCTTC	CASRPPGLGGFF	TRBV6-5	-	TRBJ2-1	-
TGTGCCAGCAGCAGCGTTTACCACTCTGGAAACACCATATATTTT	CASSSVYHSGNTIYF	TRBV27	-	TRBJ1-3	-
TGTGCCAGTAGTTTTAGGCAGGGAGGAAATGAGCAGTTCTTC	CASSFRQGGNEQFF	TRBV19	-	TRBJ2-1	once
TGTGCCAGCAGTGTAAGGACAGGTCCCAATCAGCCCCAGCATTTT	CASSVRTGPNQPQHF	TRBV6-1	TRBD1	TRBJ1-5	-
TGTGCCAGCAGTTTTCCCTCTTTCAATGAGCAGTTCTTC	CASSFPSFNEQFF	TRBV28	-	TRBJ2-1	-
TGTGCCAGCATCCAGCTCTGGGGAGGTGGCTACGAGCAGTACTTC	CASIQLWGGGYEQYF	TRBV6-5	-	TRBJ2-7	-
TGTGCCAGCAGCGGACAGCTCAACTATGGCTACACCTTC	CASSGQLNYGYTF	TRBV7-2	-	TRBJ1-2	-
TGCGCCAGCAGCCGTACAGGGCAAAGCTCCTACGAGCAGTACTTC	CASSRTGQSSYEQYF	TRBV4-3	-	TRBJ2-7	-
TGTGCCAGCAGCTTGGTTCAGAATCAGCCCCAGCATTTT	CASSLVQNQPQHF	TRBV5-5	-	TRBJ1-5	-
TGTGCCAGCAGCTTCCGGGAGACCCAGTACTTC	CASSFRETQYF	TRBV7-8	-	TRBJ2-5	few
TGTGCCAGCAGCCGTGGATCCCAGGGGGCAAACGAGCAGTACTTC	CASSRGSQGANEQYF	TRBV7-2	TRBD1	TRBJ2-7	-
TGTGCCAGCAGAACTCCTAGCGGGGGCTACCAAGAGACCCAGTACTTC	CASRTPSGGYQETQYF	TRBV2	TRBD2	TRBJ2-5	-
TGTGCCAGCTCCCTACAAGAGACCCAGTACTTC	CASSLQETQYF	TRBV18	-	TRBJ2-5	-
TGTGCCAGCAGCTTGGGACAGGGGGGTATAGAGACCCAGTACTTC	CASSLGQGGIETQYF	TRBV5-4	TRBD1	TRBJ2-5	-
TGTGCCACCAGTACCACAGGGGTAGAAGCTTTCTTT	CATSTTGVEAFF	TRBV10-3	TRBD1	TRBJ1-1	-
TGCGCCAGCAGCTATGCCCCGGGGAGCAATCAGCCCCAGCATTTT	CASSYAPGSNQPQHF	TRBV5-1	-	TRBJ1-5	-
TGTGCCAGCAGCCTACAGGGCTTGAACACTGAAGCTTTCTTT	CASSLQGLNTEAFF	TRBV11-3	-	TRBJ1-1	-
TGTGCCAGTAGTATCGGGGGACCACTCTCCTACGAGCAGTACTTC	CASSIGGPLSYEQYF	TRBV19	-	TRBJ2-7	once